This paragraph covers one TCR beta chain sequence. Its antigen is currently unknown. Assay: immunoSEQ multiplex PCR; the TCRdb copy retains only in-frame clones and omits some. Among just under 80,000 clones listed, around 82% were seen once. CDR1 MNHEY and CDR2 SVGAGI come from the germline V gene. V lost 4 bases, J lost 0 bases, and 6 bases lay in between. The CDR3 contains 13 residues. The sample comes from a study of T cells in localized non-small cell lung cancer. Study-wide findings and caveats: Blood T cell density predicted longer survival; adjacent-lung clonality, shorter.

The source material was peripheral blood, sampled before any cancer treatment. The TCR was taken from a female donor older than 55 with stage I lung adenocarcinoma. V and J are TRBV6-5 and TRBJ1-1; no clear D. CDR3: CASSSGVNTEAFF. CDR3 DNA: TGTGCCAGCAGTTCAGGAGTGAACACTGAAGCTTTCTTT.